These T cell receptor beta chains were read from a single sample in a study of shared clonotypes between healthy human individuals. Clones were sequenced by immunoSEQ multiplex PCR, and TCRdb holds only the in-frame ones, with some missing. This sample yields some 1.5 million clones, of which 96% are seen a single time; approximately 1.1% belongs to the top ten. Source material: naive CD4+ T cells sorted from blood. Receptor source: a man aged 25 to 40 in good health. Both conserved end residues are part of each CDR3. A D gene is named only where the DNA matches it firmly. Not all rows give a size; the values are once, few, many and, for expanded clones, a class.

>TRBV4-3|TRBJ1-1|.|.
TGCGCCAGCAGCCAAGAAGGGGCAGGACAGACTGAAGCTTTCTTT
CASSQEGAGQTEAFF
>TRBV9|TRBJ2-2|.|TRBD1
TGTGCCAGCAGCGCCCGAGGGACAGGGAAAAACACCGGGGAGCTGTTTTTT
CASSARGTGKNTGELFF
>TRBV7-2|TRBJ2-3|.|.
TGTGCCAGCACCTACCGGGACTTAGCGAGAGATACGCAGTATTTT
CASTYRDLARDTQYF
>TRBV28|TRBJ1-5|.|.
TGTGCCAGCAGTTTACCCGGGAAGCCCCAGCATTTT
CASSLPGKPQHF
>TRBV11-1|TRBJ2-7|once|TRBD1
TGTGCCAGCAGCCTGGTTGGACAGGGGGGGGCCGAGCAGTACTTC
CASSLVGQGGAEQYF
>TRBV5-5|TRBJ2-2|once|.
TGTGCCAGCAGCCTGCTGACGAACACCGGGGAGCTGTTTTTT
CASSLLTNTGELFF
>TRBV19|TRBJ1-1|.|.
TGTGCCAGTAGCACCGACCCTACGAACACTGAAGCTTTCTTT
CASSTDPTNTEAFF
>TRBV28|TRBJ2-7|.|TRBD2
TGTGCCAGCAGTTCCCCTAGCGGGATTGCCTACGAGCAGTACTTC
CASSSPSGIAYEQYF
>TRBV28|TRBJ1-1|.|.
TGTGCCAGCAGTTTGAAGGGTAACACTGAAGCTTTCTTT
CASSLKGNTEAFF
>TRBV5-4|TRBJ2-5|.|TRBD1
TGTGCCAGCAGCAGGACAGGGGGCCCCCAAGAGACCCAGTACTTC
CASSRTGGPQETQYF
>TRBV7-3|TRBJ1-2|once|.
TGTGCCAGCAGCTTTTCAGGGACTAACTATGGCTACACCTTC
CASSFSGTNYGYTF
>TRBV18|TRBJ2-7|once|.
TGTGCCAGCTCAGCGCTTCATGGATCCTACGAGCAGTACTTC
CASSALHGSYEQYF
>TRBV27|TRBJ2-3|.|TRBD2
TGTGCCAGCCTATCTCGAGGTGGCGGGAGGGGCACAGATACGCAGTATTTT
CASLSRGGGRGTDTQYF
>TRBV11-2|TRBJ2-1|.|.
TGTGCCAGCAGCTTAGCCCAGGATCTCTCCTACAATGAGCAGTTCTTC
CASSLAQDLSYNEQFF
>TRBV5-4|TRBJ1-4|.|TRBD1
TGTGCCAGCAGCTTGGGGGGGACAGGGGAGGAAAAACTGTTTTTT
CASSLGGTGEEKLFF
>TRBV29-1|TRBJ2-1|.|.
TGCAGCGTTGAAGGAAGTGAGGGTCCTAACAATGAGCAGTTCTTC
CSVEGSEGPNNEQFF
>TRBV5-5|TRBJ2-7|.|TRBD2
TGTGCCAGCAGTCAAGAGCGGGACTCCTACGAGCAGTACTTC
CASSQERDSYEQYF
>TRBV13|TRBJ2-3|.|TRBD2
TGTGCCAGCAGCCTCCTGACTAGCGGGACAGGAACAGATACGCAGTATTTT
CASSLLTSGTGTDTQYF
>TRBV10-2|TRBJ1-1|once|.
TGCGCCAGCAGCAGGGCAAGGGTTAGTTTCAACACTGAAGCTTTCTTT
CASSRARVSFNTEAFF
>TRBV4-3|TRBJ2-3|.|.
TGCGCCAGCAGCCAAGATCGGGCTGACTTAGATACGCAGTATTTT
CASSQDRADLDTQYF
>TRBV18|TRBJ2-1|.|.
TGTGCCAGCTCACCACTTGACTACAATGAGCAGTTCTTC
CASSPLDYNEQFF
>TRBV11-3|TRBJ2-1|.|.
TGTGCCAGCAGCTTAGGGAGCTCCTACAATGAGCAGTTCTTC
CASSLGSSYNEQFF
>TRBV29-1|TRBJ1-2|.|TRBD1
TGCAGCGTTGACCGGGACAGTTTTTATGGCTACACCTTC
CSVDRDSFYGYTF
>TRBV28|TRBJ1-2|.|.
TGTGCCAGCAGTTTTCTGTATGGCTACACCTTC
CASSFLYGYTF
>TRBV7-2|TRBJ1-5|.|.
TGTGCCAGCAGCTTTACAGGGTTCAATCAGCCCCAGCATTTT
CASSFTGFNQPQHF